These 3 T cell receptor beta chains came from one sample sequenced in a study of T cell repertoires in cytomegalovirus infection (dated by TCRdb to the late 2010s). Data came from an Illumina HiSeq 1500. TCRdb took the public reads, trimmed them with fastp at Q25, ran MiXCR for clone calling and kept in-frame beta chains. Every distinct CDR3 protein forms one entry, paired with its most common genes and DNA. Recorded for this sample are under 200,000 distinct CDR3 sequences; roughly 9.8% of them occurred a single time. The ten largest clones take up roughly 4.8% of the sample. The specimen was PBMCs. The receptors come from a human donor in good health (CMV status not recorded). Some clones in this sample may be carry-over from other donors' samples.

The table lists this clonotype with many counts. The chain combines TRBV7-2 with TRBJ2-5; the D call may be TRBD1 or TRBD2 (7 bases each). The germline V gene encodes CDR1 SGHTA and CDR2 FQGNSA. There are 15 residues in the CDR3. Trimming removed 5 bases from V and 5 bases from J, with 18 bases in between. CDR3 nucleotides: TGTGCCAGCAGCACCAGACTGGGAGGGGGCGAGACCCAGTACTTC. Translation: CASSTRLGGGETQYF.

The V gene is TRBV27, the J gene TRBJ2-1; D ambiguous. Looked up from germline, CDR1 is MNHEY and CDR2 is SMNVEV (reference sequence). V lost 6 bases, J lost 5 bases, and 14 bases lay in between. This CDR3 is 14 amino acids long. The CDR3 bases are TGTGCCAGCAGCTTAGCCCGAGGACACAATGAGCAGTTCTTC. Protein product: CASSLARGHNEQFF.

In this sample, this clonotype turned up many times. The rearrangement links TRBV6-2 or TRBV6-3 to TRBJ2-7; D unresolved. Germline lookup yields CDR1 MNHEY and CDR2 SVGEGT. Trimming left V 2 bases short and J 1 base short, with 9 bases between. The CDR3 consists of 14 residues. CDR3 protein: CASSYRAHSYEQYF. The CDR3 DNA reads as TGTGCCAGCAGTTACAGAGCCCATTCCTACGAGCAGTACTTC.